Below, 23 T cell receptor beta chains from the same sample are listed, as sequenced in a study of T-cell memory formation after mild COVID-19. MiXCR, run by TCRdb on the 5' RACE reads, gives a single entry per CDR3 protein. The table has some 40,000 distinct CDR3 sequences, about 6% seen once. What was sequenced was PBMCs or a T cell subset sorted from them (not recorded which). These receptors were taken from an adult who had mild COVID-19 (a few samples of this study predate the infection). Cell type and time point are not known.

This clonotype was seen a few times. The chain employs TRBV5-1 and TRBJ2-3, with TRBD1 matching over 7 bases. This CDR3 has 15 residues. Trimming cost V 0 bases and J 8 bases; bases outside gene matches: 9. Germline lookup yields CDR1 SGHRS and CDR2 YFSETQ. The CDR3 protein is CASSLVGDSAGTQYF. The CDR3 coding sequence is TGCGCCAGCAGCTTGGTGGGGGACAGTGCTGGTACGCAGTATTTT.

This clonotype was recorded many times. The chain is built from TRBV20-1 and TRBJ1-1; 9 bases are shared with TRBD1. V gave up 3 bases and J gave up 1 base; unmatched junction bases: 3. Germline V CDR1 and CDR2: DFQATT, SNEGSKA (reference sequence). CDR3 length equals 14 residues. The CDR3 region has the DNA TGCAGTGCTAGGGGGACAGGGCGGAACACTGAAGCTTTCTTT. Translation: CSARGTGRNTEAFF.

This clonotype was observed many times. This chain's CDR3 is CASSSTSGRRETQYF. CDR3 nucleotide sequence: TGTGCCAGCAGCTCCACTAGCGGGAGGCGAGAGACCCAGTACTTC. J is TRBJ2-5 and V is TRBV3-1; 12 positions agree with TRBD2. V was clipped by 5 bases and J by 4 bases; unmatched bases: 5. This CDR3 comprises 15 residues. Germline values: CDR1 LGHDT, CDR2 YNNKEL (reference sequence).

Only a few counts were recorded for this clonotype. V and J are TRBV5-6 and TRBJ2-3, with D hard to call. The CDR3 spans 14 residues. CDR1 is SGHDT, CDR2 YYEEEE, per germline. The V end lost 3 bases, the J end lost 7 bases, and 15 bases lay between the germline ends. The CDR3 loop reads CASSSRHFSYTQYF. As DNA, the CDR3 is TGTGCCAGCAGCTCTCGGCATTTCTCATATACGCAGTATTTT.

CDR3 nucleotides: TGTGCCACCAGTGATTTGGAGAACCCCCTTGGTTCACCCCTCCACTTT. The encoded protein is CATSDLENPLGSPLHF. The V and J genes are TRBV24-1 and TRBJ1-6; D not resolved. The CDR3 loop spans 16 amino acids. Germline loops: CDR1 KGHDR, CDR2 SFDVKD. Trimming stripped 0 bases from V and 9 bases from J, with 14 bases between.

The sample holds many counts of this clonotype. J is TRBJ2-3 and V is TRBV11-1; 13 positions match TRBD2. CDR3 length: 16 amino acids. The V and J ends lost 5 bases and 1 base, in that order; junction bases with no gene match: 3. CDR1 and CDR2 (germline): SGHAT, FQDESV (reference sequence). CDR3 in amino acids: CASSRGLAGRTDTQYF. CDR3 DNA sequence: TGTGCCAGCAGCCGGGGACTAGCGGGGCGCACAGATACGCAGTATTTT.

This clonotype appeared a few times. This chain uses TRBV6-5 with TRBJ1-5; 8 nucleotides line up with TRBD1. Germline lookup yields CDR1 MNHEY and CDR2 SVGAGI. The CDR3 totals 15 residues. Losses at the gene ends were 6 bases for V and 4 bases for J; bases not matched to a gene: 8. DNA of the CDR3: TGTGCCAGCAGCCAAGGACAGGGATGGAATCAGCCCCAGCATTTT. Its protein is CASSQGQGWNQPQHF.

This clonotype was counted between two and nine times. The chain is built from TRBV19 and TRBJ2-7; 9 positions agree with TRBD1. The V and J ends lost 10 bases and 4 bases, in that order; junction bases with no gene match: 8. Germline V lookup: CDR1 LNHDA, CDR2 SQIVND (reference sequence). The CDR3 is made up of 13 amino acids. The CDR3 region is CATKGQGTYEQYF. CDR3 in DNA: TGTGCCACCAAGGGACAGGGCACTTACGAGCAGTACTTC.

In its sample, this clonotype was seen a few times. Sequence at one end of the junction differs from germline and may be a read error. The V gene is TRBV12-3 or TRBV12-4, the J gene TRBJ1-4; D perhaps matches TRBD1 (6 bases). This CDR3 spans 15 amino acids. The CDR3 protein is CASSLGGANNEKLFF. In DNA form, the CDR3 reads TGTGCCAGCAGCTTAGGGGGGGCAAATAATGAAAAACTGTTTTTT.

The chain combines TRBV14 with TRBJ1-1; D not certain. From germline, CDR1 is SGHDN and CDR2 FVKESK. Trimming left V 4 bases short and J 1 base short, with 7 bases between. This CDR3 region has 13 residues. The CDR3 here is CASSPSWNTEAFF. In nucleotides, the CDR3 is TGTGCCAGCAGCCCGAGTTGGAACACTGAAGCTTTCTTT.

This clonotype was counted at least ten times. The V call is TRBV7-9, the J call TRBJ1-6, with 7 bases fitting TRBD1. Germline V gene data show CDR1 as SEHNR and CDR2 as FQNEAQ (reference sequence). Unmatched junction bases numbered 4, after V lost 5 bases and J lost 6 bases. The length of the CDR3 is 14 residues. CDR3 sequence (DNA): TGTGCCAGCAGCCCCGGACAGGCTAATTCACCCCTCCACTTT. Translation: CASSPGQANSPLHF. The variable domain in full, completed from reference TRBV7-9 and TRBJ1-6, reads DTGVSQNPRHKITKRGQNVTFRCDPISEHNRLYWYRQTLGQGPEFLTYFQNEAQLEKSRLLSDRFSAERPKGSFSTLEIQRTEQGDSAMYLCASSPGQANSPLHFGNGTRLTVT.

This clonotype counts as medium-sized. The V and J genes are TRBV4-1 and TRBJ2-7, with D unresolved. The ends were cut back, 2 bases at V and 5 bases at J, with 10 bases in the middle. From germline, CDR1 is MGHRA and CDR2 YSYEKL. CDR3 length: 13 amino acids. The CDR3: CASSQPNGDEQYF. In DNA, the CDR3 is TGCGCCAGCAGCCAACCGAATGGGGACGAGCAGTACTTC.

The sample holds one count of this clonotype. The chain carries TRBV10-1 and TRBJ2-1, with D hard to call. Germline-derived CDR1 and CDR2 are WNHNN and SYGVQD (reference sequence). V gave up 6 bases and J gave up 9 bases, with 9 bases separating them. This CDR3 spans 11 amino acids. CDR3 protein: CASRVGGEQFF. The CDR3 bases are TGCGCCAGCAGAGTGGGTGGTGAGCAGTTCTTC.

This clonotype has just a few counts. CDR3 bases: TGTGCCAGCAGCCGATTCCGGATCAGGGATTATTATCAGCCCCAGCATTTT. Translating it yields CASSRFRIRDYYQPQHF. V gene TRBV12-3 or TRBV12-4 combines with J gene TRBJ1-5, with D perhaps TRBD1 (5 bases). Deletions cut 6 bases from V and 5 bases from J, with 23 bases between. The CDR3 length is 17 residues.

This chain links TRBV2 with TRBJ1-5, with TRBD1 as a possible D gene (6 bases). CDR1 is SNHLY, CDR2 FYNNEI, per germline. V shed 10 bases and J shed 0 bases, with 16 bases lying between them. CDR3 size: 15 residues. CDR3 amino acids: CAIQVEGDSNQPQHF. As DNA, the CDR3 is TGTGCCATCCAAGTAGAGGGGGATAGCAATCAGCCCCAGCATTTT.

In its sample, this clonotype was seen many times. The chain joins TRBV12-3 or TRBV12-4 to TRBJ2-1; TRBD1 might be the D (6 bases). V lost 5 bases, J lost 5 bases, and 10 bases lay in between. CDR3 length equals 13 residues. DNA for the CDR3: TGTGCCAGCAGTGCCGACAGGAACAATGAGCAGTTCTTC. As protein: CASSADRNNEQFF.

This clonotype was observed a handful of times. The V call is TRBV12-3 or TRBV12-4, the J call TRBJ1-1; D not certain. The CDR3 is 16 amino acids. V gave up 4 bases and J gave up 5 bases, with 20 bases separating them. Here the CDR3 reads CASSWEMSDLWTEAFF. The CDR3 DNA is TGTGCCAGCAGTTGGGAGATGTCTGACCTTTGGACTGAAGCTTTCTTT.

At least ten counts were recorded for this clonotype. The gene calls are TRBV5-1 and TRBJ2-3, with D possibly being TRBD2 (7 bases). V was pared by 4 bases and J by 0 bases, with 15 bases between. CDR3 length: 16 residues. Germline V lookup: CDR1 SGHRS, CDR2 YFSETQ. CDR3 DNA: TGCGCCAGCAGCATGGGGGCTAGCGGTAGCACAGATACGCAGTATTTT. Translated, it gives CASSMGASGSTDTQYF.

This clonotype has a handful of counts. This chain connects TRBV20-1 to TRBJ2-5, with D unclear. Germline CDR1 is DFQATT and CDR2 is SNEGSKA (reference sequence). V lost 0 bases and J 4 bases, leaving 6 bases between the germline ends. The CDR3 runs 12 residues. Written as DNA, the CDR3 is TGCAGTGCTAGAGACTGGGGAGAGACCCAGTACTTC. This translates into CSARDWGETQYF.

The rearrangement uses TRBV7-2 and TRBJ1-5; maybe TRBD1 (5 bases). The CDR3 spans 14 residues. Germline V gene lookup returns CDR1 SGHTA and CDR2 FQGNSA. The ends were cut back, 2 bases at V and 4 bases at J, with 9 bases in the middle. The CDR3 is CASSLQGGNQPQHF. Here the CDR3 DNA reads TGTGCCAGCAGCTTACAGGGAGGTAATCAGCCCCAGCATTTT.

This clonotype was counted ten times or more. The chain is built from TRBV20-1 and TRBJ2-1; D unclear. The V gene's germline CDR1 is DFQATT and CDR2 SNEGSKA (reference sequence). The CDR3 runs 11 residues. The germline V and J ends were trimmed by 5 bases and 11 bases, with 13 bases remaining between them. In nucleotides, the CDR3 is TGCAGTGCTGCAGACCCCAGTCAGCAGTTCTTC. Residues: CSAADPSQQFF.

This clonotype appeared many times. DNA of the CDR3: TGTGCCAGCAAGGGCAGGATATCAAATTCACCCCTCCACTTT. Protein: CASKGRISNSPLHF. The genes are TRBV7-9 and TRBJ1-6, with unresolved D. Germline CDR1 SEHNR, CDR2 FQNEAQ (reference sequence). V dropped 7 bases and J dropped 7 bases, with 14 bases sitting between them. The CDR3 length is 14 residues.

This clonotype was counted many times. The genes are TRBV20-1 and TRBJ2-2; TRBD2 matches 7 bases. Germline CDR1 DFQATT, CDR2 SNEGSKA (reference sequence). This CDR3 is built from 21 residues. V shed 3 bases, J shed 0 bases, and the junction held 22 bases outside the gene matches. Here the CDR3 reads CSARDPTRRGTLNSNTGELFF. The CDR3 coding sequence is TGCAGTGCTAGGGATCCGACTAGGCGGGGGACCCTGAACTCGAACACCGGGGAGCTGTTTTTT.